The T cell receptor beta chain described here comes from a study of T cells in Graves' hyperthyroidism and ophthalmopathy. Among ophthalmopathy patients, the Clinical Activity Score reached at least 3, the NOSPECS grade reached at least 4, and duration remained under 3 months. This clonotype was counted at least ten times. The CDR3 contains 17 residues. Per germline, CDR1 ENHRY and CDR2 SYGVKD. The ends lost 6 bases at V and 7 bases at J; junction bases unmatched: 20. Researchers amplified the TCR beta CDR3 regions from RNA transcripts. HTBI primers were employed in a first-round RT-PCR of the TCR CDR3. A single record per CDR3 protein comes from TCRdb applying MiXCR to the multiplex PCR reads. The table shows 640,000 or so distinct CDR3 sequences, with 12% to 15% occurring only once.

Sequencing was carried out using blood. The sequence was collected from a woman younger than 30 with Graves' ophthalmopathy. The rearrangement links TRBV10-3 to TRBJ2-7; 8 bases align to TRBD2. CDR3 residues: CAIRAPLTSGLTGEQYF. The CDR3 DNA follows: TGTGCCATCAGGGCACCCCTAACTAGCGGTCTCACGGGGGAGCAGTACTTC.